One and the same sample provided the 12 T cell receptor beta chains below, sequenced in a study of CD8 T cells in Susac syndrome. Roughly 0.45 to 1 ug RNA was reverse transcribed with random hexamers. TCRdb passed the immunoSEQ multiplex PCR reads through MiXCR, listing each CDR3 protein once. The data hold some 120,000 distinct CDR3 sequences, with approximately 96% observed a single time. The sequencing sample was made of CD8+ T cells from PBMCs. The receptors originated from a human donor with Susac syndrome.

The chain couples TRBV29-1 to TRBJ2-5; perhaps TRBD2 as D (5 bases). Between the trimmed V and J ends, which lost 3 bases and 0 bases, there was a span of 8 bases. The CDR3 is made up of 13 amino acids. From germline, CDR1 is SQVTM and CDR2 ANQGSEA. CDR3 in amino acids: CSVDGRDQETQYF. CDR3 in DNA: TGCAGCGTTGACGGGCGGGACCAAGAGACCCAGTACTTC.

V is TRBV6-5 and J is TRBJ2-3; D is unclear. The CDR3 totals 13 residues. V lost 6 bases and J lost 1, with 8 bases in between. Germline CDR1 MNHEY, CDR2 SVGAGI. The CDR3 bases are TGTGCCAGCAGCTATCAACGCACAGATACGCAGTATTTT. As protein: CASSYQRTDTQYF.

CDR3 DNA: TGTGCCAGCAGCCAAGTGGACTATGGCTACACCTTC. Translation: CASSQVDYGYTF. This chain connects TRBV14 to TRBJ1-2; D is undetermined. Germline V gene lookup returns CDR1 SGHDN and CDR2 FVKESK. The CDR3 length is 12 residues. V gave up 1 base and J gave up 3 bases, with 3 bases separating them.

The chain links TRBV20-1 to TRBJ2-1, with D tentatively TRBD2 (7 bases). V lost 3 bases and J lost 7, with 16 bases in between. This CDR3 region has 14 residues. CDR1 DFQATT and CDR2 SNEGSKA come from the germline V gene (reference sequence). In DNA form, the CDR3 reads TGCAGTGCTAGGGGCTCCGCGGGGGCGAATGAGCAGTTCTTC. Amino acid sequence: CSARGSAGANEQFF.

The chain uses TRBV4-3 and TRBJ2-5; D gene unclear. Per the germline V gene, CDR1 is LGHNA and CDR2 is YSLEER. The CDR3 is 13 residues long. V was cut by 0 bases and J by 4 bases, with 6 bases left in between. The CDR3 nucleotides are TGCGCCAGCAGCCAAGAATTCGGAGAGACCCAGTACTTC. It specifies CASSQEFGETQYF.

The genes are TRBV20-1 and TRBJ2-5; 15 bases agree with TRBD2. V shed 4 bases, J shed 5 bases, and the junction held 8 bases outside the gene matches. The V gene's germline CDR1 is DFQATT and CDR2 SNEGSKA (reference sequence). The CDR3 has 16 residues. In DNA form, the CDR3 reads TGCAGTGCTAAGGGGACTAGCGGGAGGACCCTGGAGACCCAGTACTTC. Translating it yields CSAKGTSGRTLETQYF.

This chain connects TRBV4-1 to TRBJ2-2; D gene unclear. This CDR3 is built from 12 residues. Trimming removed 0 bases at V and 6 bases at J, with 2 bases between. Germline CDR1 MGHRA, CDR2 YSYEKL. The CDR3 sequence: CASSQEPGELFF. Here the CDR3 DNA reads TGCGCCAGCAGCCAAGAGCCCGGGGAGCTGTTTTTT.

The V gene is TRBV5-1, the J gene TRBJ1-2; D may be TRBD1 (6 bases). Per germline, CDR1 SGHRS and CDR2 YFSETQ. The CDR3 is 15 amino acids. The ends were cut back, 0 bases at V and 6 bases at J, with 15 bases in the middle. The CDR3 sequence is CASSLVSGAQDGYTF. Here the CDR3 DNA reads TGCGCCAGCAGCTTGGTGTCAGGGGCTCAGGATGGCTACACCTTC.

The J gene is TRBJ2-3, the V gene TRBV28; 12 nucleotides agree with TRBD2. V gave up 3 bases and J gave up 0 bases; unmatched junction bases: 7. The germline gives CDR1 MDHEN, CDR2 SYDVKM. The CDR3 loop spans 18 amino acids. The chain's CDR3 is CASSFLLAGGSSTDTQYF. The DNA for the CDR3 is TGTGCCAGCAGTTTTTTACTAGCGGGGGGTTCTAGCACAGATACGCAGTATTTT.

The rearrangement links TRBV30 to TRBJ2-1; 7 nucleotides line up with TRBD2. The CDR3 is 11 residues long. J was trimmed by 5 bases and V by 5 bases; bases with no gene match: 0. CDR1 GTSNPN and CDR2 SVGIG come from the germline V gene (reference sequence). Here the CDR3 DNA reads TGTGCCTGGCGGGGGGACAATGAGCAGTTCTTC. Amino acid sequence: CAWRGDNEQFF.

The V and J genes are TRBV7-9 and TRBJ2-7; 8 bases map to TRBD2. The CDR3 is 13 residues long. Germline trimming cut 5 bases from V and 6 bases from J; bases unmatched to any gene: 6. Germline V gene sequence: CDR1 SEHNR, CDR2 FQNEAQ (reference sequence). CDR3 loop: CASSEGLAPEQYF. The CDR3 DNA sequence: TGTGCCAGCAGCGAAGGACTAGCCCCCGAGCAGTACTTC.

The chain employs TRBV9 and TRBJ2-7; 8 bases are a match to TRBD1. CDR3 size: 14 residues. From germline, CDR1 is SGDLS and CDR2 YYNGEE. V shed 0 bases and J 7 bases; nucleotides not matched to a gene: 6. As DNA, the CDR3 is TGTGCCAGCAGCGTAGGGGGGACAGGACCGGAGCAGTACTTC. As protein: CASSVGGTGPEQYF.